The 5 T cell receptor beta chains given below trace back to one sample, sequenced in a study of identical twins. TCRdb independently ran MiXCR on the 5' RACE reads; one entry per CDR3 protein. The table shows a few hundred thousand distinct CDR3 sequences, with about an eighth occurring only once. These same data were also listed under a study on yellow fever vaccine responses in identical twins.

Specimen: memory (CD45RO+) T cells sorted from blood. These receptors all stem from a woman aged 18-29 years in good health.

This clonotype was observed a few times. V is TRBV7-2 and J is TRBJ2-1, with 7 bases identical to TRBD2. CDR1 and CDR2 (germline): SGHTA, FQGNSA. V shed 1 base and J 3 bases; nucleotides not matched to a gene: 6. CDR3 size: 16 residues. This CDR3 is CASSLVGGGSYNEQFF. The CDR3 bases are TGTGCCAGCAGCTTAGTTGGCGGCGGGAGCTACAATGAGCAGTTCTTC.

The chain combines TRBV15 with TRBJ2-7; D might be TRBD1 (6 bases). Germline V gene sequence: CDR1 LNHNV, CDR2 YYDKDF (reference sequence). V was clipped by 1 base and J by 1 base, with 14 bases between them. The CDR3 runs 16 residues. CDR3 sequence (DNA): TGTGCCACCAGCAGAGTAAGCGGACAGTCTTCCTACGAGCAGTACTTC. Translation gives CATSRVSGQSSYEQYF.

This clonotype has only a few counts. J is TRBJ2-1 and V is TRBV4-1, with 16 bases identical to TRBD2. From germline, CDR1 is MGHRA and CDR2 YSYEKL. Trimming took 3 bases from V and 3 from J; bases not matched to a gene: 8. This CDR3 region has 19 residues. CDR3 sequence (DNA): TGCGCCAGCAGCCACCCGGGACTAGCGGGAGGGCCGGGCTACAATGAGCAGTTCTTC. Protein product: CASSHPGLAGGPGYNEQFF.

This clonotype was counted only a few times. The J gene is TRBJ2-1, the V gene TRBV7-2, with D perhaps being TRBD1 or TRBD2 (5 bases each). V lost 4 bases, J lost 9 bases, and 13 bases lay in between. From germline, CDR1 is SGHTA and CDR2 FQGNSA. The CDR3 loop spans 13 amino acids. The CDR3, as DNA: TGTGCCAGCAGCTCAAGCAGGGCGGGTGAGCAGTTCTTC. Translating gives CASSSSRAGEQFF.

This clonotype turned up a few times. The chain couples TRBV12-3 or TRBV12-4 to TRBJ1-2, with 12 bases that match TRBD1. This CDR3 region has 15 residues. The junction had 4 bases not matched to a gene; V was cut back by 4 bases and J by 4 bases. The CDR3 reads CASSWDRGQIYGYTF. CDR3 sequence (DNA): TGTGCCAGCAGTTGGGACAGGGGGCAGATCTATGGCTACACCTTC.